This TCR beta chain was sequenced in a study of radiotherapy plus CTLA-4 blockade in lung cancer. This clone showed up just a few times. Its target is unknown. Using immunoSEQ multiplex PCR, the repertoire was profiled, and TCRdb retains in-frame clones only, with some absent. The top ten clones hold 24% of a sample with about 26,000 clones, approximately 80% of them seen once. Findings and limits, study-wide: Reports identified early blood T cell clone dynamics, with interferon-beta, as the best response predictor.

The sample here was peripheral blood, taken from a patient treated with radiotherapy plus ipilimumab. This TCR was sampled from a human donor with non-small cell lung cancer that progressed on radiotherapy plus ipilimumab.

The CDR3 bases are TGCGCCAGCAGCCCAGGGCCCGGCCCCGAGCAGTACTTC. Translating gives CASSPGPGPEQYF. The chain joins TRBV5-1 to TRBJ2-7, with D possibly TRBD1 on 5 matching bases. The CDR3 spans 13 residues. Deletions cut 4 bases from V and 6 bases from J, with 14 bases between. Germline CDR1 and CDR2: SGHRS and YFSETQ.